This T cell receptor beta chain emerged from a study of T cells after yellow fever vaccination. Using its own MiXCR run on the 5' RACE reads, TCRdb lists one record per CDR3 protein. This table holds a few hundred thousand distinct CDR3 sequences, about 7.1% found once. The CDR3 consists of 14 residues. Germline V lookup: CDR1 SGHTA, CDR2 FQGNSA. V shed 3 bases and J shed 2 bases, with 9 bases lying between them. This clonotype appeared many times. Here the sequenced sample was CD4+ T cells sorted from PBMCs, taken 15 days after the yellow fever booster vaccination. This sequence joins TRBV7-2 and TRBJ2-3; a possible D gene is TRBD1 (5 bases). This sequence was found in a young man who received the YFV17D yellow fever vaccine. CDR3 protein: CASSLGPITDTQYF. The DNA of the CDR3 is TGTGCCAGCAGCTTGGGGCCCATCACAGATACGCAGTATTTT.